This T cell receptor (beta chain) was identified in a study of response to subunit inactivated influenza vaccine. TCRdb fed the RT-PCR reads into MiXCR, producing one record per CDR3 protein. The sample has roughly 710,000 distinct CDR3 sequences; 12% to 15% are singletons. This clonotype was picked up a small number of times. Its specificity is unknown. General observations from the study: The study's authors posited that every seasonal influenza vaccination enlists few new T cells.

This clonotype was obtained from a man aged 50 or older who received an inactivated influenza vaccine. Sequenced material: PBMCs from blood, taken approximately 15 days before vaccination.

The CDR3 loop is CASSPYTTTNEKLFF. As DNA, the CDR3 is TGTGCCAGCTCACCGTATACTACAACTAATGAAAAACTGTTTTTT. This chain joins TRBV18 and TRBJ1-4; no reliable D call. This CDR3 has 15 amino acids. CDR1 and CDR2 (germline): KGHSH, LQKENI. The V end was cut by 3 bases, the J end by 0 bases, with 8 bases between.